The rows below give T cell receptor beta chains drawn from one sample of a study of blood T cell repertoires in COVID-19. Measured with immunoSEQ multiplex PCR; TCRdb has only the in-frame clones, and not every one. The sample holds about 130,000 clones; around 89% are singletons and the top ten take approximately 4.3%. The sample was peripheral blood. The receptors stem from a man in his sixties with COVID-19, enrolled during active disease. Both conserved end residues are part of each CDR3. The D gene is left open where the match is weak. Clone size, where shown, is once, few, many, or a class for clones that have expanded.

j_call clone_size v_call cdr3_length d_call cdr3_aa cdr3_nt
TRBJ1-4 - TRBV11-1 12 - CASSLDGEKLFF TGTGCCAGCAGCTTAGACGGGGAAAAACTGTTTTTT
TRBJ2-1 - TRBV7-7 14 - CASSPGGTDNEQFF TGTGCTAGCAGTCCCGGCGGGACGGACAATGAGCAGTTCTTC
TRBJ1-4 - TRBV7-9 15 TRBD1 CASSLGDRDNEKLFF TGTGCCAGCAGCTTAGGGGACAGGGATAATGAAAAACTGTTTTTT
TRBJ2-7 once TRBV6-2/TRBV6-3 17 TRBD1 CASSYRSTGGGNYEQYF TGTGCCAGCAGTTACAGATCGACAGGGGGCGGAAACTACGAGCAGTACTTC
TRBJ2-7 - TRBV6-5 15 TRBD1 CASSYSGTGIYEQYF TGTGCCAGCAGTTACTCGGGGACAGGGATATACGAGCAGTACTTC
TRBJ2-5 few TRBV14 16 TRBD2 CASSLFSGGAGETQYF TGTGCCAGCAGCCTCTTTAGCGGGGGCGCGGGGGAGACCCAGTACTTC
TRBJ2-7 - TRBV7-9 14 - CASSSRAGAPEQYF TGTGCCAGCAGCTCCCGCGCGGGGGCCCCCGAGCAGTACTTC
TRBJ1-2 - TRBV9 13 TRBD1 CASSVQGGRGYTF TGTGCCAGCAGCGTTCAGGGGGGTCGTGGCTACACCTTC
TRBJ1-6 - TRBV6-5 14 - CASSYRGIGSPLHF TGTGCCAGCAGTTACCGGGGGATTGGCTCACCCCTCCACTTT
TRBJ1-5 - TRBV6-6 15 TRBD1 CASRGDSYSNQPQHF TGTGCCAGCAGGGGGGACAGCTATAGCAATCAGCCCCAGCATTTT
TRBJ2-7 - TRBV25-1 18 TRBD2 CASSDSGTSGGLTYEQYF TGTGCCAGCAGTGATTCCGGGACTAGCGGGGGACTGACCTACGAGCAGTACTTC
TRBJ2-7 once TRBV19 17 TRBD1 CASSAIGQGRSRNLQYF TGTGCCAGTAGTGCAATAGGACAGGGTCGTTCCCGAAATTTGCAGTACTTC
TRBJ2-5 - TRBV19 15 - CASSTWDGGGETQYF TGTGCCAGTAGTACTTGGGACGGGGGAGGAGAGACCCAGTACTTC
TRBJ2-5 - TRBV2 13 - CASSLSRVETQYF TGTGCCAGCAGTCTGAGCCGGGTAGAGACCCAGTACTTC
TRBJ1-2 - TRBV5-8 15 - CASSLESGRAYGYTF TGTGCCAGCAGCTTGGAGTCCGGCAGGGCCTATGGCTACACCTTC
TRBJ2-7 - TRBV5-1 12 - CASSLEGEEQYF TGCGCCAGCAGCTTGGAAGGGGAAGAGCAGTACTTC
TRBJ2-3 - TRBV27 15 - CASNQVGAHPDTQYF TGTGCCAGCAACCAGGTGGGGGCGCACCCAGATACGCAGTATTTT
TRBJ1-1 - TRBV15 13 TRBD1 CATSAGTATEAFF TGTGCCACCAGCGCAGGGACAGCGACTGAAGCTTTCTTT
TRBJ1-2 - TRBV5-4 15 - CASSLGGTRGYGYTF TGTGCCAGCAGCTTGGGAGGGACTCGAGGCTATGGCTACACCTTC
TRBJ1-2 - TRBV30 13 TRBD1 CAWSVRQGHGYTF TGTGCCTGGAGTGTACGACAGGGTCACGGCTACACCTTC
TRBJ2-7 few TRBV19 13 TRBD1 CASSIGQGYEQYF TGTGCCAGTAGTATTGGACAGGGCTACGAGCAGTACTTC
TRBJ2-1 - TRBV24-1 15 - CATSDLRQSYNEQFF TGTGCCACCAGTGATTTGCGTCAGTCTTACAATGAGCAGTTCTTC
TRBJ2-2 few TRBV14 17 TRBD1 CASSNHWRTGTTGELFF TGTGCCAGCAGCAACCACTGGAGGACAGGGACCACCGGGGAGCTGTTTTTT
TRBJ1-1 - TRBV28 14 - CASSPPTGNTEAFF TGTGCCAGCAGTCCACCTACCGGGAACACTGAAGCTTTCTTT
TRBJ1-2 - TRBV5-6 17 - CASSLIGTPKIRDGYTF TGTGCCAGCAGCTTGATCGGGACACCAAAGATTCGCGATGGCTACACCTTC
TRBJ2-7 - TRBV24-1 13 - CATSANAALEQYF TGTGCCACCAGTGCTAATGCGGCGCTTGAGCAGTACTTC
TRBJ2-1 - TRBV24-1 16 TRBD2 CATSDLQTSGADEQFF TGTGCCACCAGTGATTTGCAAACTAGCGGGGCGGATGAGCAGTTCTTC